This paragraph reports one T cell receptor beta chain. This entry comes from a study of blood T cell repertoires in COVID-19. Here immunoSEQ multiplex PCR was the method, and the copy in TCRdb shows in-frame clones only, minus some. The table shows a few hundred thousand clones, with 84% occurring only once. The CDR3 totals 16 residues. CDR1 and CDR2 (germline): SGHVS, FNYEAQ. With V trimmed by 6 bases and J by 1 base, 8 bases remained unmatched. The chain combines TRBV7-6 with TRBJ2-3, with 9 bases aligning to TRBD1. The material sequenced was peripheral blood. The sequence derives from a woman between 40 and 55 years old who had recovered from COVID-19. The CDR3 loop reads CASSPGTGSGTDTQYF. CDR3 DNA: TGTGCCAGCAGTCCCGGGACAGGGTCCGGCACAGATACGCAGTATTTT.